One and the same sample provided the 14 T cell receptor beta chains below, sequenced in a study of shared clonotypes between healthy human individuals. The protocol was immunoSEQ multiplex PCR, while the TCRdb copy is restricted to in-frame clones and leaves out a portion. The table includes approximately 530,000 clones, approximately 94% detected once. Sequencing was performed on naive CD4+ T cells sorted from blood. Subset meaning: CD45RA+ positively selected. The receptor set was obtained from a woman aged 25-40 years in good health.

This clone was picked up one time. The chain is built from TRBV28 and TRBJ2-5; 7 bases line up with TRBD1. Losses at the gene ends were 3 bases for V and 11 bases for J; bases not matched to a gene: 9. CDR3 length: 13 amino acids. The V gene's germline CDR1 is MDHEN and CDR2 SYDVKM. The CDR3 loop reads CASSLGTDVWQYF. Here the CDR3 DNA reads TGTGCCAGCAGTTTGGGGACAGACGTTTGGCAGTACTTC.

The J gene is TRBJ1-3, the V gene TRBV29-1, with D unresolved. Germline V lookup: CDR1 SQVTM, CDR2 ANQGSEA. The CDR3 spans 12 residues. Trimming left V 5 bases short and J 0 bases short, with 5 bases between. The CDR3 DNA reads as TGCAGCGTTTCAAACTCTGGAAACACCATATATTTT. This gives the protein CSVSNSGNTIYF.

The V gene is TRBV28, the J gene TRBJ1-5, with D possibly matching TRBD1 (6 bases). The germline CDR1 and CDR2 sequences are MDHEN and SYDVKM. CDR3 length: 14 residues. V gave up 7 bases and J gave up 6 bases, with 16 bases separating them. CDR3 DNA: TGTGCCAGCATTCGGGGGGCGGGAAGTCAGCCCCAGCATTTT. The encoded protein is CASIRGAGSQPQHF.

The rearrangement links TRBV5-6 to TRBJ1-2; possibly TRBD1 for D (5 bases). This CDR3 has 15 amino acids. V dropped 6 bases and J dropped 2 bases, with 17 bases sitting between them. Germline loops: CDR1 SGHDT, CDR2 YYEEEE. CDR3 nucleotides: TGTGCCAGCACCAAAGGGGCCAGGGTCAACTATGGCTACACCTTC. Translation: CASTKGARVNYGYTF.

This clone was counted only a few times. The CDR3: CASSLLNAEAFF. CDR3 DNA: TGCGCCAGCAGCTTGCTAAACGCTGAAGCTTTCTTT. The chain employs TRBV5-1 and TRBJ1-1; D not certain. Germline values: CDR1 SGHRS, CDR2 YFSETQ. Trimming pared 1 base from V and 6 bases from J, leaving 7 bases between. This CDR3 region has 12 residues.

The chain has TRBV6-1 and TRBJ1-4; the match to TRBD1 covers 10 bases. Unmatched junction bases numbered 5, after V lost 3 bases and J lost 7 bases. The CDR3 is 15 residues long. Germline V gene data show CDR1 as MNHNS and CDR2 as SASEGT. The CDR3 spells CASSETGGLGEKLFF. The CDR3 bases are TGTGCCAGCAGTGAGACAGGGGGCTTGGGTGAAAAACTGTTTTTT.

The chain carries TRBV27 and TRBJ1-2; D is unclear. Trimming left V 2 bases short and J 5 bases short, with 9 bases between. CDR3 length: 13 residues. The V gene's germline CDR1 is MNHEY and CDR2 SMNVEV (reference sequence). In nucleotides, the CDR3 is TGTGCCAGCAGTTTAGTAGGGTTTTATGGCTACACCTTC. It is translated as CASSLVGFYGYTF.

About this clone: Compared with germline, one end of the junction differs, possibly owing to a read error. The gene calls are TRBV28 and TRBJ2-7; 9 bases line up with TRBD1. The CDR3 sequence is 15 residues long. Germline V gene sequence: CDR1 MDHEN, CDR2 SYDVKM. The DNA for the CDR3 is TGTGCCAGCAGTCTAATACAGGGGGCCTCCGACGAGCAGTACTTC. It encodes CASSLIQGASDEQYF.

The chain couples TRBV6-5 to TRBJ2-7, with TRBD1 identical over 7 bases. Germline V gives CDR1 MNHEY, CDR2 SVGAGI. This CDR3 is 14 amino acids long. J gave up 2 bases and V 6 bases, and 7 bases lay outside the gene matches. CDR3 loop: CASRPYRGTYEQYF. The CDR3 DNA reads as TGTGCCAGCAGACCGTACAGGGGAACCTACGAGCAGTACTTC.

The chain has TRBV6-5 and TRBJ2-1, with D maybe TRBD2 (6 bases). The V end lost 6 bases, the J end lost 6 bases, and 12 bases lay between the germline ends. Germline-derived CDR1 and CDR2 are MNHEY and SVGAGI. The CDR3 totals 13 residues. The CDR3 coding sequence is TGTGCCAGCAGCACAATGGGAGGCAATGAGCAGTTCTTC. This encodes CASSTMGGNEQFF.

The chain couples TRBV9 to TRBJ2-1; 7 bases are a match to TRBD2. CDR3 length: 16 amino acids. Germline V gene data show CDR1 as SGDLS and CDR2 as YYNGEE. Trimming took 4 bases from V and 5 from J; bases not matched to a gene: 12. The CDR3 sequence: CASSPRERDQNNEQFF. CDR3 bases: TGTGCCAGCAGCCCACGAGAGCGGGACCAGAACAATGAGCAGTTCTTC.

Only one count was recorded for this clone. The chain employs TRBV10-3 and TRBJ2-7, with D perhaps matching TRBD2 (6 bases). Germline assignment: CDR1 ENHRY and CDR2 SYGVKD. The CDR3 is made up of 15 amino acids. Between the trimmed V and J ends, which lost 6 bases and 0 bases, there was a span of 15 bases. The CDR3: CAISAPGLSSYEQYF. The DNA for the CDR3 is TGTGCCATCAGCGCCCCCGGACTAAGCTCCTACGAGCAGTACTTC.

This clone has a single count. The chain joins TRBV2 to TRBJ2-4, with D possibly TRBD2 on 5 matching bases. Looked up from germline, CDR1 is SNHLY and CDR2 is FYNNEI. The germline V and J ends were trimmed by 3 bases and 7 bases, with 13 bases remaining between them. The CDR3 runs to 14 residues. DNA for the CDR3: TGTGCCAGCAGTGATACGGGGTCCGGGAACATTCAGTACTTC. Its protein is CASSDTGSGNIQYF.

The chain is built from TRBV5-1 and TRBJ2-1, with 13 bases lining up with TRBD2. CDR1 is SGHRS, CDR2 YFSETQ, per germline. This CDR3 spans 16 amino acids. With 3 bases clipped from V and 6 bases from J, the junction kept 6 bases outside the gene matches. The CDR3 here is CASSYPGLAGSNEQFF. The CDR3 region has the DNA TGCGCCAGCAGCTATCCGGGACTAGCGGGATCCAATGAGCAGTTCTTC.